This passage covers 20 T cell receptor beta chains from one sample sequenced in a study of OX40 agonist ivuxolimab in advanced cancers. TCRdb's table, derived via immunoSEQ multiplex PCR, lists solely in-frame clones and lacks some. The profile covers fewer than 90,000 clones, with over 90% appearing a single time and around 5.9% taken by the ten largest. The sample consisted of CD4+ or CD8+ T cells sorted from blood, taken in a trial of the OX40 agonist ivuxolimab. The receptors stem from an adult with an advanced solid tumor such as melanoma, head and neck, liver or kidney cancer.

CDR3: CASSYSAEAFF. DNA for the CDR3: TGTGCCAGCAGTTACAGCGCTGAAGCTTTCTTT. The chain couples TRBV6-6 to TRBJ1-1; D unclear. V dropped 2 bases and J dropped 6 bases, with 4 bases sitting between them. The CDR3 is 11 amino acids. CDR1 MNHNY and CDR2 SVGAGI come from the germline V gene (reference sequence).

The J gene is TRBJ1-5, the V gene TRBV6-1; D is undetermined. CDR3 length: 15 residues. The V gene's germline CDR1 is MNHNS and CDR2 SASEGT. The V gene lost 5 bases and the J gene lost 4 bases, with 15 bases spanning the gap. This CDR3 is CASSRTAYDNQPQHF. The CDR3 region has the DNA TGTGCCAGCAGTAGGACGGCGTACGATAATCAGCCCCAGCATTTT.

V usage is TRBV29-1 and J usage is TRBJ2-2; 10 bases are a match to TRBD1. V dropped 7 bases and J dropped 5; count of bases not matched to a gene: 1. The germline gives CDR1 SQVTM, CDR2 ANQGSEA. The CDR3 has 12 amino acids. The CDR3 sequence: CSGGQGTGELFF. CDR3 coding DNA: TGCAGCGGGGGACAGGGGACCGGGGAGCTGTTTTTT.

V is TRBV7-2 and J is TRBJ2-5; 8 bases agree with TRBD2. With 2 bases clipped from V and 7 bases from J, the junction kept 9 bases outside the gene matches. The CDR3 totals 15 residues. CDR1 SGHTA and CDR2 FQGNSA come from the germline V gene. The CDR3 region has the DNA TGTGCCAGCAGCTTAAGTGGGGGCAGCGGGGGGACCCAGTACTTC. It codes for CASSLSGGSGGTQYF.

This chain links TRBV6-1 with TRBJ2-7; D is possibly TRBD1 (6 bases). The germline V gene has CDR1 MNHNS and CDR2 SASEGT. CDR3 length equals 14 residues. Trimming removed 1 base from V and 7 bases from J, with 14 bases in between. CDR3 sequence: CASSEDPGVEEQYF. The CDR3 region has the DNA TGTGCCAGCAGTGAAGATCCAGGGGTGGAGGAGCAGTACTTC.

Concerning this clone: This specimen includes other DNA sequences encoding the same CDR3. The V call is TRBV5-6, the J call TRBJ2-3, with D unresolved. CDR3 size: 11 residues. The germline gives CDR1 SGHDT, CDR2 YYEEEE. V was cut by 0 bases and J by 5 bases, with 1 base left in between. The CDR3 spells CASSLGDTQYF. Written as DNA, the CDR3 is TGTGCCAGCAGCTTGGGAGATACGCAGTATTTT.

The chain is built from TRBV11-2 and TRBJ2-5, with 10 positions matching TRBD2. This CDR3 spans 16 amino acids. Germline loops: CDR1 SGHAT, CDR2 FQNNGV. V dropped 2 bases and J dropped 4; count of bases not matched to a gene: 7. The CDR3 sequence is CASSLNLLAGLETQYF. The CDR3 DNA follows: TGTGCCAGCAGCTTAAATCTACTAGCGGGACTAGAGACCCAGTACTTC.

The V gene is TRBV1, the J gene TRBJ2-1; the table's D call, TRBD2, has no DNA check behind it. TRBV1 is noted as a pseudogene. This CDR3 spans 18 amino acids. CDR3 in amino acids: CTSSPQPGTSGSYNEQFF. For the CDR3, the DNA is TGCACCAGCAGCCCCCAACCTGGGACTAGCGGTTCCTACAATGAGCAGTTCTTC.

The chain combines TRBV12-5 with TRBJ2-1; no reliable D call. The V end lost 0 bases, the J end lost 4 bases, and 16 bases lay between the germline ends. The CDR3 length is 17 residues. Germline-derived CDR1 and CDR2 are LGHNT and FRNRAP. In DNA, the CDR3 is TGTGCTAGTGGTTTGGTACGTGGCCTCACCCTTTACAATGAGCAGTTCTTC. This gives the protein CASGLVRGLTLYNEQFF. The variable domain in full, with the rest retrieved from reference TRBV12-5 and TRBJ2-1, is DARVTQTPRHKVTEMGQEVTMRCQPILGHNTVFWYRQTMMQGLELLAYFRNRAPLDDSGMPKDRFSAEMPDATLATLKIQPSEPRDSAVYFCASGLVRGLTLYNEQFFGPGTRLTVL.

This chain links TRBV5-1 with TRBJ2-1; D may be TRBD1 or TRBD2 (5 bases each). The CDR3 contains 14 residues. V lost 3 bases and J 5 bases, leaving 12 bases between the germline ends. CDR1 and CDR2 (germline): SGHRS, YFSETQ. CDR3: CASSSGDANNEQFF. CDR3 DNA: TGCGCCAGCAGCTCCGGGGACGCCAACAATGAGCAGTTCTTC.

The V gene is TRBV29-1, the J gene TRBJ2-1; possibly TRBD2 for D (6 bases). Trimming took off 5 bases at V and 4 bases at J, with 36 bases between the two ends. From germline, CDR1 is SQVTM and CDR2 ANQGSEA. The CDR3 runs to 21 residues. CDR3 DNA sequence: TGCAGCGTTACAACTGACGGGGGTACGATTGCAGATTTTCGTTCTTACAATGAGCAGTTCTTC. It specifies CSVTTDGGTIADFRSYNEQFF.

The chain joins TRBV6-1 to TRBJ1-5; the D is unclear. CDR1 is MNHNS, CDR2 SASEGT, per germline. The ends were cut back, 0 bases at V and 5 bases at J, with 11 bases in the middle. The CDR3 totals 15 residues. CDR3 sequence (DNA): TGTGCCAGCAGTGAAGCGCGAGGGAGGCATCAGCCCCAGCATTTT. Translated: CASSEARGRHQPQHF.

This clone was picked up one time. This chain connects TRBV7-2 to TRBJ1-1; a possible D gene is TRBD1 (6 bases). Deletions cut 2 bases from V and 1 base from J, with 8 bases between. CDR1 is SGHTA, CDR2 FQGNSA, per germline. CDR3 length equals 14 residues. Here the CDR3 DNA reads TGTGCCAGCAGCTTACCAGGGGCGAACACTGAAGCTTTCTTT. The encoded protein is CASSLPGANTEAFF.

The V and J genes are TRBV7-9 and TRBJ2-7; TRBD2 matches at 7 bases. V shed 5 bases and J 7 bases; nucleotides not matched to a gene: 11. The CDR3 runs 14 residues. Germline loops: CDR1 SEHNR, CDR2 FQNEAQ (reference sequence). CDR3 bases: TGTGCCAGCAGCCCGGGGAGCGGGCGGGGGGAGCAGTACTTC. Encoded protein: CASSPGSGRGEQYF.

The chain has TRBV7-6 and TRBJ2-3; a possible D gene is TRBD1 (6 bases). The V and J ends lost 5 bases and 0 bases respectively, with 9 bases between them. This CDR3 region has 14 residues. Germline-derived CDR1 and CDR2 are SGHVS and FNYEAQ. Here the CDR3 reads CASSRDTSTDTQYF. The CDR3 nucleotides are TGTGCCAGCAGCCGGGACACCAGCACAGATACGCAGTATTTT.

The CDR3 DNA reads TGTGCCAGCAGCGTAAGAGGTCCTGACAATGAGCAGTTCTTC. It codes for CASSVRGPDNEQFF. The gene calls are TRBV9 and TRBJ2-1, with D unresolved. This CDR3 has 14 amino acids. Germline-derived CDR1 and CDR2 are SGDLS and YYNGEE. Deletions cut 1 base from V and 5 bases from J, with 10 bases between.

The chain is built from TRBV5-4 and TRBJ1-2, with D perhaps TRBD1 (6 bases). The V and J ends lost 2 bases and 8 bases respectively, with 13 bases between them. Germline V gene data show CDR1 as SGHNT and CDR2 as YYREEE (reference sequence). This CDR3 has 13 residues. CDR3 loop: CASSFQGQRGYTF. CDR3 DNA: TGTGCCAGCAGCTTTCAAGGACAGAGAGGCTACACCTTC.

The rearrangement links TRBV7-2 to TRBJ2-2; D not certain. Germline loops: CDR1 SGHTA, CDR2 FQGNSA. V lost 5 bases, J lost 6 bases, and 7 bases lay in between. The CDR3 runs 12 residues. In DNA form, the CDR3 reads TGTGCCAGCAGCCCCGGTGCCGGGGAGCTGTTTTTT. This gives the protein CASSPGAGELFF.

This chain links TRBV4-2 with TRBJ2-5, with 10 bases fitting TRBD2. TRBJ2-7 explains the end of the DNA better; the J call may be wrong. This CDR3 has 15 residues. CDR1 and CDR2 (germline): LGHNA, YNFKEQ. CDR3 nucleotides: TGTGCCAGCAGCCACTTAGCGGGAGGAAGATACGAGCAGTACTTC. It codes for CASSHLAGGRYEQYF.

The chain uses TRBV5-6 and TRBJ2-3; no firm D call. Trimming stripped 4 bases from V and 0 bases from J, with 12 bases between. There are 15 residues in the CDR3. The V gene's germline CDR1 is SGHDT and CDR2 YYEEEE. CDR3 sequence (DNA): TGTGCCAGCAGCCCTACAGAGTATAGCACAGATACGCAGTATTTT. This sequence encodes CASSPTEYSTDTQYF.